A single TCR beta chain is shown here with its context. What it binds is not known. This sample is drawn from a study of cytomegalovirus exposure and HLA in healthy donors. About the research overall: Among the 300 to 500 genotyped donors, approximately 82% were placed in the Caucasian-associated ancestry cluster.

13 Jbeta primers and 60 Vbeta primers were used for the PCR. Sequencing was performed with immunoSEQ multiplex PCR; in TCRdb, only in-frame clones are kept and a portion is missing. The repertoire has over 120,000 clones, approximately 80% of them found once; the top ten carry around 3.7%. Study results and limitations: An analysis done earlier found most TCR beta V segments productive about 90% or about 30% of the time. According to a later analysis, donors in an Asian-associated ancestry cluster reportedly had fewer N-insertions than the roughly 720-donor mean.

Germline lookup yields CDR1 SEHNR and CDR2 FQNEAQ (reference sequence). This CDR3 is 15 amino acids long. With V trimmed by 1 base and J by 0 bases, 3 bases remained unmatched. V is TRBV7-9 and J is TRBJ2-7; 7 nucleotides align to TRBD2. The sequenced sample was PBMCs. The clonotype originates from a male donor in good health and CMV-seronegative. The CDR3 here is CASSLVPSGSYEQYF. For the CDR3, the DNA is TGTGCCAGCAGCTTAGTACCTAGCGGCTCCTACGAGCAGTACTTC.